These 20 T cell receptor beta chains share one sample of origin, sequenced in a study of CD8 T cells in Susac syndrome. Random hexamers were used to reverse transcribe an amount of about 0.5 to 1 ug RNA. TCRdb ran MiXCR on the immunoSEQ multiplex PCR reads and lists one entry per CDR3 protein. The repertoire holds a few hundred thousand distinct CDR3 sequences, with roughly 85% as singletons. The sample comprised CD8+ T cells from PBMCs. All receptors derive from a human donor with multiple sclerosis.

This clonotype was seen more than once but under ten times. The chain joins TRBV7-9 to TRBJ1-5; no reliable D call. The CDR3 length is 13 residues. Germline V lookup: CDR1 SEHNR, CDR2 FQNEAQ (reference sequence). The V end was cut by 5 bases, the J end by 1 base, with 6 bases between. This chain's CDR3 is CASSPASNQPQHF. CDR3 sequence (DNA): TGTGCCAGCAGCCCGGCGAGCAATCAGCCCCAGCATTTT.

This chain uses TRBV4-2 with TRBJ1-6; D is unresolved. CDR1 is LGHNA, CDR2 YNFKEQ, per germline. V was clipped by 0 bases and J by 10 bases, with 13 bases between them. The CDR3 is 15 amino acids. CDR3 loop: CASSQDTGEYSPLHF. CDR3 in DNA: TGTGCCAGCAGCCAAGATACCGGGGAATACTCACCCCTCCACTTT.

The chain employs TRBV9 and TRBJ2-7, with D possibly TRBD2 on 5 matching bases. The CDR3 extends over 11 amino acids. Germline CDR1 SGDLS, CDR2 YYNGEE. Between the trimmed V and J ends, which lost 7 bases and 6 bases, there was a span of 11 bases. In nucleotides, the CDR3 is TGTGCCAGCGGGAGCTCCCGCGAGCAGTACTTC. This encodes CASGSSREQYF.

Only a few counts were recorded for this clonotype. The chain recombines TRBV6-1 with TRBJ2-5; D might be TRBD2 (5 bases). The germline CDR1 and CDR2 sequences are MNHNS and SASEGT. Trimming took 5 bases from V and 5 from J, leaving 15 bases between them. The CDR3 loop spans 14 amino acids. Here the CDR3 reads CASSHTRFYETQYF. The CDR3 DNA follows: TGTGCCAGCAGTCACACTAGATTCTATGAGACCCAGTACTTC.

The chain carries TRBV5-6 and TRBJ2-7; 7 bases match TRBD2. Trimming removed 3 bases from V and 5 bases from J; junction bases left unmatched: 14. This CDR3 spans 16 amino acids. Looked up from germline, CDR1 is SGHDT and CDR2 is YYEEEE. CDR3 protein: CASSYDIAGLPNEQYF. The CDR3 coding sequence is TGTGCCAGCAGCTACGATATAGCGGGCCTACCGAACGAGCAGTACTTC.

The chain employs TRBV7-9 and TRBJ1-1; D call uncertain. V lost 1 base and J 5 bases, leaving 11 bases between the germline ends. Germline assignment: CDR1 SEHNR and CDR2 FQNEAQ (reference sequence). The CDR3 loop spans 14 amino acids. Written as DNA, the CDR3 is TGTGCCAGCAGCTTAGACGGACGGAGGACTGAAGCTTTCTTT. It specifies CASSLDGRRTEAFF.

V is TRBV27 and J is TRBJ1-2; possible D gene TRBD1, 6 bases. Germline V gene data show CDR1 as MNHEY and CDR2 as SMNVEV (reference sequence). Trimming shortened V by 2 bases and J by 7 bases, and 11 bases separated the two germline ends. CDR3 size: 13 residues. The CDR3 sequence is CASSLRGYGGYTF. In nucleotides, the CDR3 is TGTGCCAGCAGTTTAAGGGGGTACGGTGGCTACACCTTC.

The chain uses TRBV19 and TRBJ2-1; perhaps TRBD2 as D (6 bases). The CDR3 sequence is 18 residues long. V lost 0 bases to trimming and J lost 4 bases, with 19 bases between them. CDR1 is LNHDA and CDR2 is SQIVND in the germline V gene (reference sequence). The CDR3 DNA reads TGTGCCAGTAGTATAGATTTCTTTCGGGCTAGCGAATACAATGAGCAGTTCTTC. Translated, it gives CASSIDFFRASEYNEQFF.

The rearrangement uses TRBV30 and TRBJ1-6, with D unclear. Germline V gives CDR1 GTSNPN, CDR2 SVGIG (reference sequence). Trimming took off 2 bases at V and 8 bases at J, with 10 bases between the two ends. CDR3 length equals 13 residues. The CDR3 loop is CAWSSQLDSPLHF. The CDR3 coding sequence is TGTGCCTGGAGTAGCCAGCTCGATTCACCCCTCCACTTT.

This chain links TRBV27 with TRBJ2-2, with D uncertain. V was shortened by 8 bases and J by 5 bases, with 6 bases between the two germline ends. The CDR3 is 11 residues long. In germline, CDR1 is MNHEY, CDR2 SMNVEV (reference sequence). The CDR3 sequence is CASLGTGELFF. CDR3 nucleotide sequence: TGTGCCAGCCTAGGTACCGGGGAGCTGTTTTTT.

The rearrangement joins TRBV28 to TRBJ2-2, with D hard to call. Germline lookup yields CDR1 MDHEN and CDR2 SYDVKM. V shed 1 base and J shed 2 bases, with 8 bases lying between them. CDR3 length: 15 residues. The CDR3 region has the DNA TGTGCCAGCAGTTTATTGGTTCCCAACACCGGGGAGCTGTTTTTT. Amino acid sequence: CASSLLVPNTGELFF.

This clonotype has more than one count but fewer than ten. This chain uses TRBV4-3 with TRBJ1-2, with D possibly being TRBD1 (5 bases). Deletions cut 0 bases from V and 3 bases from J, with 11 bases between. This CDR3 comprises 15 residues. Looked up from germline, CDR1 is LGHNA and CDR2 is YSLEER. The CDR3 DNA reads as TGCGCCAGCAGCCAAGATTGGCGGGACGACTATGGCTACACCTTC. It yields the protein CASSQDWRDDYGYTF.

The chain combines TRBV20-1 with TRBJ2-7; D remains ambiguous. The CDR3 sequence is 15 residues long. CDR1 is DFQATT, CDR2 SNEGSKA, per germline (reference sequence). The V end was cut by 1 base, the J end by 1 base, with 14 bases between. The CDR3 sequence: CSARATPTESYEQYF. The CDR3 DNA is TGCAGTGCTAGAGCAACCCCGACGGAATCCTACGAGCAGTACTTC.

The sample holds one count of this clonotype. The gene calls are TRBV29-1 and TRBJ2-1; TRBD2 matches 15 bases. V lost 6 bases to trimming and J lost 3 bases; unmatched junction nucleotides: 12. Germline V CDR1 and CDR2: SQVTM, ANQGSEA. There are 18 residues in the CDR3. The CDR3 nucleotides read TGCAGCGTGGCAGGGACTAGCGGGAGGAACCTGATCTACAATGAGCAGTTCTTC. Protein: CSVAGTSGRNLIYNEQFF.

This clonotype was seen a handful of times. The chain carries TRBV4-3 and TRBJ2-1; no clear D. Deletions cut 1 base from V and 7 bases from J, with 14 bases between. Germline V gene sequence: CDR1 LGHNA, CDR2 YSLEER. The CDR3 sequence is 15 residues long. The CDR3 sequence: CASSQGVAPANEQFF. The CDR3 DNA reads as TGCGCCAGCAGCCAAGGGGTAGCCCCAGCGAATGAGCAGTTCTTC.

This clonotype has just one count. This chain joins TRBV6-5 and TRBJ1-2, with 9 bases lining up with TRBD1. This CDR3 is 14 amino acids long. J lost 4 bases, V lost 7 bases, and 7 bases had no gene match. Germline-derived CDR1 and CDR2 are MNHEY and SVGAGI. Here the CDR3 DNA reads TGTGCCAGCAAGCCGGGACAGGGAACCTATGGCTACACCTTC. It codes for CASKPGQGTYGYTF.

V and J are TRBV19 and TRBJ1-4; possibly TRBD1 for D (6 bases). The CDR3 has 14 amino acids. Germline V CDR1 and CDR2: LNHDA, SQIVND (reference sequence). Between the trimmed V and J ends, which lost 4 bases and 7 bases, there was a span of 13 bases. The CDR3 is CASSTTGAAEKLFF. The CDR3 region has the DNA TGTGCCAGTAGTACCACGGGGGCCGCTGAAAAACTGTTTTTT.

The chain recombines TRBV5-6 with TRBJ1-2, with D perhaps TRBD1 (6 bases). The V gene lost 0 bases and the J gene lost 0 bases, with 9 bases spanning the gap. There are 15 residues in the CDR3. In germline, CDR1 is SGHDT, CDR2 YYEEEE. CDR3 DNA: TGTGCCAGCAGCTTGGTGGACAGCTCTAACTATGGCTACACCTTC. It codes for CASSLVDSSNYGYTF.

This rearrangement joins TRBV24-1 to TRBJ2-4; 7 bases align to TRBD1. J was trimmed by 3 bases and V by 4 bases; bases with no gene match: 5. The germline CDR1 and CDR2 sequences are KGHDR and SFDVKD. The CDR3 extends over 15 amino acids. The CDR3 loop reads CATSDTGVGKNIQYF. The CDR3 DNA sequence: TGTGCCACCAGTGACACAGGGGTCGGCAAAAACATTCAGTACTTC.

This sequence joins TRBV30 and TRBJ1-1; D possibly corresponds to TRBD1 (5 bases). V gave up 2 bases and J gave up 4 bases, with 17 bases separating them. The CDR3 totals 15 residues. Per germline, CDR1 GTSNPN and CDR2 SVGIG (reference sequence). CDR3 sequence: CAWSPRGTRSTEAFF. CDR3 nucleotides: TGTGCCTGGAGTCCCCGCGGGACTCGCAGCACTGAAGCTTTCTTT. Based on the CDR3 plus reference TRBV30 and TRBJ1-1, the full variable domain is SQTIHQWPATLVQPVGSPLSLECTVEGTSNPNLYWYRQAAGRGLQLLFYSVGIGQISSEVPQNLSASRPQDRQFILSSKKLLLSDSGFYLCAWSPRGTRSTEAFFGQGTRLTVV.